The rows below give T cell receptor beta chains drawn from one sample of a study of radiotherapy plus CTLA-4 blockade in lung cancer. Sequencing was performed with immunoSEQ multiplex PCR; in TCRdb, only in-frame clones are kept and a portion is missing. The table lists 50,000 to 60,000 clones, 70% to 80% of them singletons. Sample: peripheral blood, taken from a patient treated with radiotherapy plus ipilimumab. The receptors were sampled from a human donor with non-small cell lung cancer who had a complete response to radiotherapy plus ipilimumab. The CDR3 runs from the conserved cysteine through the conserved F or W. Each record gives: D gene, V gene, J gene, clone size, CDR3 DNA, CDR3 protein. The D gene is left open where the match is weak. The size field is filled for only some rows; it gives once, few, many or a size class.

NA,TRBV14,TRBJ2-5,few,TGTGCCAGCAGCCAAGATCGGGTCGGAACCCAAGAGACCCAGTACTTC,CASSQDRVGTQETQYF
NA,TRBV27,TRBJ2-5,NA,TGTGCCAGCAGTTTAGAGGGGGTACAAGAGACCCAGTACTTC,CASSLEGVQETQYF
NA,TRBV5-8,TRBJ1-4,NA,TGTGCCAGCAGCTTGCGAGGGACTCCAACTAATGAAAAACTGTTTTTT,CASSLRGTPTNEKLFF
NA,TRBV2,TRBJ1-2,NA,TGTGCCAGCAGTAGCCAGGGTGTCTATGGCTACACCTTC,CASSSQGVYGYTF
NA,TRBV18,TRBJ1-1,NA,TGTGCCAGCTCACCAAACAAGAACACTGAAGCTTTCTTT,CASSPNKNTEAFF
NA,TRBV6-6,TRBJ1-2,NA,TGTGCCAGCAGTCCCGGGACATCCTATGGCTACACCTTC,CASSPGTSYGYTF
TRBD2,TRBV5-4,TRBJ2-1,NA,TGTGCCAGCAGCTTGAAAGAGACTAGCGATTTGGATGAGCAGTTCTTC,CASSLKETSDLDEQFF
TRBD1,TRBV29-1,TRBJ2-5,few,TGCAGCGCCGGGACAGGGTTAGAGACCCAGTACTTC,CSAGTGLETQYF
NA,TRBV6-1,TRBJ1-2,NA,TGTGCCAGCACTAGCACAAACTATGGCTACACCTTC,CASTSTNYGYTF
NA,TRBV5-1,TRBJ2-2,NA,TGCGCCAGCAGCTTACCCAGAACGAACACCGGGGAGCTGTTTTTT,CASSLPRTNTGELFF
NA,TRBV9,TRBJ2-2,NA,TGTGCCAGCAGCGTGGAGGGTGAGAACACCGGGGAGCTGTTTTTT,CASSVEGENTGELFF
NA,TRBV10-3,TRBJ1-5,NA,TGTGCCATCAGTGAGTCGATCCTATCGAGTAATCAGCCCCAGCATTTT,CAISESILSSNQPQHF
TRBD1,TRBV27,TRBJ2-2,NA,TGTGCCAGCAGGCCGACAGGGGTAAACACCGGGGAGCTGTTTTTT,CASRPTGVNTGELFF
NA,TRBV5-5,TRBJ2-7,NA,TGTGCCAGCAGCTTGCGAGCGGCTTCCTACGAGCAGTACTTC,CASSLRAASYEQYF
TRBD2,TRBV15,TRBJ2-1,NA,TGTGCCTCGAGGGGCGGGAGAAGCCGTGAGCAGTTCTTC,CASRGGRSREQFF
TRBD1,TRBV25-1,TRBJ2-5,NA,TGTGCCAGCAGTGAATGGGGACAGGGGGTGTACTTC,CASSEWGQGVYF
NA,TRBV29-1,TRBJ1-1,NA,TGCAGCGGCACGGGACACCTGAACACTGAAGCTTTCTTT,CSGTGHLNTEAFF
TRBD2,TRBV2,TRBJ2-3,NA,TGTGCCAGCAGCCGACTAGCGGGGGAGACCACAGATACGCAGTATTTT,CASSRLAGETTDTQYF
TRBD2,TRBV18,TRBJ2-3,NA,TGTGCCAGCTCAGGACTAGCGGGACTCACAGATACGCAGTATTTT,CASSGLAGLTDTQYF
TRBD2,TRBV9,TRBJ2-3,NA,TGTGCCAGCAGCCCCTCCGGGACTAGGTCAGATACGCAGTATTTT,CASSPSGTRSDTQYF
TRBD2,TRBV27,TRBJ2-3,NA,TGTGCCAGCAAGGGTAGCGGGGGCGCAAATACGCAGTATTTT,CASKGSGGANTQYF
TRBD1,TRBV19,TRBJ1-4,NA,TGTGCCAGTAGTCCCCAGGGGGTTGCAACTAATGAAAAACTGTTTTTT,CASSPQGVATNEKLFF
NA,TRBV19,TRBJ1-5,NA,TGTGCCAGTAGCAACAGGGTGAGCAATCAGCCCCAGCATTTT,CASSNRVSNQPQHF
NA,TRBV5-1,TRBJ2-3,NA,TGCGCCAGCAGCTTGGCTACGACTCCCCCCACGCAGTATTTT,CASSLATTPPTQYF
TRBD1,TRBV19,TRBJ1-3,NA,TGTGCCAGTAGTGCCACCCGGGACAGGGGTATTGGGAGTTCTGGAAACACCATATATTTT,CASSATRDRGIGSSGNTIYF
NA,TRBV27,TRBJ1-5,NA,TGTGCCAGCAGTTTATCGCCAAGTGTGGCCAATCAGCCCCAGCATTTT,CASSLSPSVANQPQHF
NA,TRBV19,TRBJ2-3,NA,TGTGCCAGTAGTCCTCGGTTAAGCACAGATACGCAGTATTTT,CASSPRLSTDTQYF
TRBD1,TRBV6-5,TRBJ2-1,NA,TGTGCCAGCAGTTACAGGGGGCTCAGTCGGAATGAGCAGTTCTTC,CASSYRGLSRNEQFF
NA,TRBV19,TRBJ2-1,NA,TGTGCCACCTCTCGGCCAGAGGGTTCTTTCCATGAGCAGTTCTTC,CATSRPEGSFHEQFF
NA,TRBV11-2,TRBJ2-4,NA,TGTGCCAGCAGCTTAGCGGCGAGTCAGGTTCAGTACTTC,CASSLAASQVQYF
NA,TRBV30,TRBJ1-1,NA,TGTGCCTGGAGTGTACGGGGGACCACTGAAGCTTTCTTT,CAWSVRGTTEAFF
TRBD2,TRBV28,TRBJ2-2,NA,TGTGCCAGCAGCGTCCGCCGGGGGGTCAACACCGGGGAGCTGTTTTTT,CASSVRRGVNTGELFF
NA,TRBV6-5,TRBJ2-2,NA,TGTGCCAGTACACATCCGAACACCGGGGAGCTGTTTTTT,CASTHPNTGELFF
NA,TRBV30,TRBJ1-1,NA,TGTGCCTGGAGTGTGGGGCACAGGAACACTGAAGCTTTCTTT,CAWSVGHRNTEAFF
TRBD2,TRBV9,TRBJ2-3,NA,TGTGCCAGCAGCGTAGCCAGCGGGGGAACAGATACGCAGTATTTT,CASSVASGGTDTQYF
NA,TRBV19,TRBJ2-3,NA,TGTGCCAGTAGTGGGGGGACAGGCACAGATACGCAGTATTTT,CASSGGTGTDTQYF
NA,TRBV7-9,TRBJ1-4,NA,TGTGCCAGCAGCTTAGCATCAGGGGTTAATGAAAAACTGTTTTTT,CASSLASGVNEKLFF
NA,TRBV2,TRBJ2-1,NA,TGTGCCAGCAGTGAACGGGGGAAAAGGACCTACAATGAGCAGTTCTTC,CASSERGKRTYNEQFF
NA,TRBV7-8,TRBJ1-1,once,TGTGCCAGCAGCTTCTCTGACTACGCACCAGTGAACACTGAAGCTTTCTTT,CASSFSDYAPVNTEAFF
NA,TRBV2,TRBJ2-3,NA,TGTGCCAGCAGTTTAGGGAGAGATACGCAGTATTTT,CASSLGRDTQYF
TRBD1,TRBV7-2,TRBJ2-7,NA,TGTGCCAGCAGCAATTACAGGGGGCGCGAGCAGTACTTC,CASSNYRGREQYF